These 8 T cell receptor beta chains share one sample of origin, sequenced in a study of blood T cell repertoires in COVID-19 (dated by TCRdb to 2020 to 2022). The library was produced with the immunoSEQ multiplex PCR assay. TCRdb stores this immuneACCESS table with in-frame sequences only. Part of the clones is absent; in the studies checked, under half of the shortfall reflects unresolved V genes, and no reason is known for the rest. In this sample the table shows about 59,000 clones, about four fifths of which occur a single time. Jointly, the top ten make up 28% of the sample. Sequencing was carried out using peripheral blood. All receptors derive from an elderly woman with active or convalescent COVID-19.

The CDR3, as DNA: TGCGCCAGCAGCCAAGATATTCGACAGGGGGTGGGTACTGAAGCTTTCTTT. This gives the protein CASSQDIRQGVGTEAFF. The rearrangement links TRBV4-1 to TRBJ1-1, with TRBD1 matching over 9 bases. J gave up 5 bases and V 0 bases, and 10 bases lay outside the gene matches. The V gene's germline CDR1 is MGHRA and CDR2 YSYEKL. This CDR3 has 17 amino acids.

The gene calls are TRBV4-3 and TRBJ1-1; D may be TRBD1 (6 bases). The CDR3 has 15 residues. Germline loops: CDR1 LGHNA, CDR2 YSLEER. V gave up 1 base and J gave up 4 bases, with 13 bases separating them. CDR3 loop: CASSQGGGGSTEAFF. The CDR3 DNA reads TGCGCCAGCAGCCAAGGGGGAGGGGGGTCCACTGAAGCTTTCTTT.

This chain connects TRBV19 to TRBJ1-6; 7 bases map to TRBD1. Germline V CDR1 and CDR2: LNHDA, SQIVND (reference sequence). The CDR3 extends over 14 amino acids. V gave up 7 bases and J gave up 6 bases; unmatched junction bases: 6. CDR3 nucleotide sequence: TGTGCCAGTACGCCGGGGGACAGTAATTCACCCCTCCACTTT. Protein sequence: CASTPGDSNSPLHF.

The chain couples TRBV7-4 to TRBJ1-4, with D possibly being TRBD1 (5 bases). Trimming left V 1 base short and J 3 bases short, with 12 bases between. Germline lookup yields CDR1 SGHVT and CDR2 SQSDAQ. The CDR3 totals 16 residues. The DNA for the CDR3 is TGTGCCAGCAGCTTAGTTAGCCAGGGTCCTAATGAAAAACTGTTTTTT. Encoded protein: CASSLVSQGPNEKLFF.

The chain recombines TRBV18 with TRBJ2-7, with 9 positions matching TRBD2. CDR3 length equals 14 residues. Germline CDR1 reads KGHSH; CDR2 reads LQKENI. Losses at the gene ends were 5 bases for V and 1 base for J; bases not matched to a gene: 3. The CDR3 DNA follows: TGTGCCAGCTCAATCACTAGCGGGTCCTACGAGCAGTACTTC. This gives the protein CASSITSGSYEQYF.

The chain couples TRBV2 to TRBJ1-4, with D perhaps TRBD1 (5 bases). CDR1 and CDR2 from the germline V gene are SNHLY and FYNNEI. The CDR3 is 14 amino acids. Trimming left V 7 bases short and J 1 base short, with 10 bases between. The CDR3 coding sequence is TGTGCCAGCAATGGGGCTGGAACTAATGAAAAACTGTTTTTT. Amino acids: CASNGAGTNEKLFF.

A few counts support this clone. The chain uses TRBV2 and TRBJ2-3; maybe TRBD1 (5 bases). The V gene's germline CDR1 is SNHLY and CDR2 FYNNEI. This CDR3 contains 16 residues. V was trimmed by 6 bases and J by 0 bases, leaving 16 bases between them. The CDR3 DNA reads TGTGCCAGCAGGAACGGACACTCCGATAGCACAGATACGCAGTATTTT. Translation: CASRNGHSDSTDTQYF.

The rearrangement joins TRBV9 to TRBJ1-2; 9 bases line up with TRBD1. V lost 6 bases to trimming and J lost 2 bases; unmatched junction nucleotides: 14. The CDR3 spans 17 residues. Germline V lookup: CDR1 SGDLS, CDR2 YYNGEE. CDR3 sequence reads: CASNLSPGQGGNYGYTF. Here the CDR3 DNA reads TGTGCCAGCAACCTAAGTCCGGGACAGGGAGGGAACTATGGCTACACCTTC.